This is a list of T cell receptor beta chains from one sample in a study of cytomegalovirus exposure and HLA in healthy donors. The protocol was immunoSEQ multiplex PCR, while the TCRdb copy is restricted to in-frame clones and leaves out a portion. This table has about 140,000 clones, about 80% appearing once. The sample comprised PBMCs. These TCRs come from a man between 35 and 55 years old in good health and CMV-seropositive. CDR3s include the opening cysteine and the closing phenylalanine or tryptophan. A D gene is named only where the DNA matches it firmly. Size values are once, few and many counts, or a class for expanded clones, and some rows have none.

D | size | J | V | DNA | CDR3
TRBD1 | . | TRBJ1-6 | TRBV4-1 | TGCGCCAGCAGCCAAGAACTGGACAGGGTTTACAATTCACCCCTCCACTTT | CASSQELDRVYNSPLHF
TRBD1 | . | TRBJ1-4 | TRBV2 | TGTGCCAGCGTCCGGGACAGGGGTGGTGAAAAACTGTTTTTT | CASVRDRGGEKLFF
. | . | TRBJ1-4 | TRBV5-6 | TGTGCCAGCTCTCTCGGCGGCCCAAATGAAAAACTGTTTTTT | CASSLGGPNEKLFF
. | . | TRBJ2-7 | TRBV27 | TGTGCCAGCAGCACTATCCTTGGCTACGAGCAGTACTTC | CASSTILGYEQYF
. | . | TRBJ1-1 | TRBV7-9 | TGTGCCAGCAGCTTAGTCCAGGACACTGAAGCTTTCTTT | CASSLVQDTEAFF
. | few | TRBJ1-5 | TRBV2 | TGTGCCAGCAACGTTGACGGGTTTGGCAATCAGCCCCAGCATTTT | CASNVDGFGNQPQHF
. | . | TRBJ1-1 | TRBV9 | TGTGCCAGCGCCAAGGGAGGGAACACTGAAGCTTTCTTT | CASAKGGNTEAFF
. | . | TRBJ2-7 | TRBV5-6 | TGTGCCAGCAGCCCTACAGGTTCCTACGAGCAGTACTTC | CASSPTGSYEQYF
TRBD1 | few | TRBJ2-7 | TRBV27 | TGTGCCAGCAGTTTATGGCAGACAGGGGGCGGGGAGGACGAGCAGTACTTC | CASSLWQTGGGEDEQYF
TRBD1 | . | TRBJ2-6 | TRBV5-1 | TGCGCCAGCAGCAGACAGGGGCGAAGCTCTGGGGCCAACGTCCTGACTTTC | CASSRQGRSSGANVLTF
. | . | TRBJ2-7 | TRBV2 | TGTGCCAGCAGTGGAAGACAGTGCGAGCAGTACTTC | CASSGRQCEQYF
TRBD1 | . | TRBJ1-1 | TRBV5-1 | TGCGCCAGCACCAATGGACAGGGATGGAGGAACACTGAAGCTTTCTTT | CASTNGQGWRNTEAFF
TRBD1 | few | TRBJ1-6 | TRBV7-3 | TGTGCCAGCAGCCGGGGGACAGGGGTCCAGGTTCCAACACCCCTCCACTTT | CASSRGTGVQVPTPLHF
. | . | TRBJ2-7 | TRBV18 | TGTGCCAGCTCACCACCACAGAAGAGCTTATACGAGCAGTACTTC | CASSPPQKSLYEQYF
TRBD1 | . | TRBJ1-6 | TRBV30 | TGTGCCTGGAGTGTTTCAGGGGGCGCCTTTTGGGATTCACCCCTCCACTTT | CAWSVSGGAFWDSPLHF
TRBD1 | . | TRBJ1-5 | TRBV6-6 | TGTGCCAGCAGTCGGGGGACAGGGGCTCAGCCCCAGCATTTT | CASSRGTGAQPQHF
TRBD1 | . | TRBJ1-1 | TRBV9 | TGTGCCAGCAGCGCCTCAGTGGCGGAGACAGGGGATGAAGCTTTCTTT | CASSASVAETGDEAFF
. | . | TRBJ1-2 | TRBV7-2 | TGTGCCAGCAGCTTAGCCGAAGGGGTCGGGTGCACCTTC | CASSLAEGVGCTF
. | . | TRBJ1-4 | TRBV4-1 | TGCGCCAGCAGCCGACTGGCAACTAATGAAAAACTGTTTTTT | CASSRLATNEKLFF
. | . | TRBJ1-5 | TRBV28 | TGTGCCAGCAGTCTCCTACAGTCTAGCAATCAGCCCCAGCATTTT | CASSLLQSSNQPQHF
. | once | TRBJ1-5 | TRBV25-1 | TGTGCCAGCAGTGGACAACAACAGGAGCCCCAGCATTTT | CASSGQQQEPQHF
TRBD1 | . | TRBJ1-1 | TRBV2 | TGTGCCAGCAGTGAAGCGGGGACAGAGAACACTGAAGCTTTCTTT | CASSEAGTENTEAFF